This TCR beta chain came from a study of blood T cell repertoires in COVID-19. Study-level background: The cDNA or gDNA used as material had been derived from T cells, B-cell-depleted T cells, or PBMCs.

The method was immunoSEQ multiplex PCR; TCRdb's version includes in-frame clones alone and lacks a portion of them. The top ten hold approximately 5.3% of the sample, which has a few hundred thousand clones, roughly 80% seen once. Trimming shortened V by 3 bases and J by 4 bases, and 20 bases separated the two germline ends. Germline V gene lookup returns CDR1 SGHDT and CDR2 YYEEEE. This CDR3 spans 16 amino acids. The sequenced material came from peripheral blood. This rearrangement joins TRBV5-6 to TRBJ2-7, with TRBD2 as a possible D gene (6 bases). This sequence was found in a human donor in a cohort sampled during active COVID-19. The CDR3 sequence is CASSSLNKRGGYEQYF. The CDR3 region has the DNA TGTGCCAGCAGCTCCCTAAATAAAAGGGGAGGATACGAGCAGTACTTC.